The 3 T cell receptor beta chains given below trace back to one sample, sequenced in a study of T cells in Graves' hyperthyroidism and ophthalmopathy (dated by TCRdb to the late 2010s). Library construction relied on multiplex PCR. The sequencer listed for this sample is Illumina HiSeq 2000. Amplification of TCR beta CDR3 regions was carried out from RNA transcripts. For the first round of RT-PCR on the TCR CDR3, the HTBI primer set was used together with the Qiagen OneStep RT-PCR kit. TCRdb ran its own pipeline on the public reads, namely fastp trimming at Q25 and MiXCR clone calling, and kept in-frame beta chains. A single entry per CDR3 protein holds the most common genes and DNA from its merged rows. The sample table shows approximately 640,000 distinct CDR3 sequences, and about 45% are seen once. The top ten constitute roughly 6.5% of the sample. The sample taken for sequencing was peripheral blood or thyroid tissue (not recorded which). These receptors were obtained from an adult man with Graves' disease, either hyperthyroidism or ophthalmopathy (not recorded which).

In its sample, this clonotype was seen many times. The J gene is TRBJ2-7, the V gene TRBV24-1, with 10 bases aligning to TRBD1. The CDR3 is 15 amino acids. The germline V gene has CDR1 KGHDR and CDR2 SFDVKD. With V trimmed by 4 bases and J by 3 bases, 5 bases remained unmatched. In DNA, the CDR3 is TGTGCCACCAGTGACCCGGACAGGGGGAACTACGAGCAGTACTTC. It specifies CATSDPDRGNYEQYF.

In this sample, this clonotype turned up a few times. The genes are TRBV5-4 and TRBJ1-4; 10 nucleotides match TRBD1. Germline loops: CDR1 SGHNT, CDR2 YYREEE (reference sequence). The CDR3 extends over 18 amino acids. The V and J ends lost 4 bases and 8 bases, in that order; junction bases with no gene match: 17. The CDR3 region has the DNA TGTGCCAGCAGCCAAGATTTCCCTCGGACAGGGGGACGGGAAAAACTGTTTTTT. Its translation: CASSQDFPRTGGREKLFF.

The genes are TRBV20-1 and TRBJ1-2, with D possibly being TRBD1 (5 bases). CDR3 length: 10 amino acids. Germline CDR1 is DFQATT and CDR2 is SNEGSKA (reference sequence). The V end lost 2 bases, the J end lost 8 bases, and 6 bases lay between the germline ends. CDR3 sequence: CSARKGGYTF. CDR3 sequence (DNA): TGCAGTGCTAGAAAGGGGGGCTACACCTTC.